What follows are 25 T cell receptor beta chains derived from one specimen sequenced in a study of identical twins. TCRdb itself ran the 5' RACE reads through MiXCR, one entry per CDR3 protein. This table holds a few hundred thousand distinct CDR3 sequences, roughly 13% found once. This sample was shared with a second study, whose subject was yellow fever vaccine responses in identical twins.

Sequencing was done on a sample of memory (CD45RO+) T cells sorted from blood. The receptors here all came from a woman aged 18-29 years in good health.

The CDR3 DNA reads TGTGCCAGTACCGAGGACAGGGGACGGGATGAGCAGTTCTTC. This translates into CASTEDRGRDEQFF. V is TRBV19 and J is TRBJ2-1; 9 nucleotides align to TRBD1. The V and J ends lost 7 bases and 8 bases, in that order; junction bases with no gene match: 9. The germline V gene has CDR1 LNHDA and CDR2 SQIVND (reference sequence). The CDR3 is 14 amino acids.

This clonotype was found many times. V is TRBV4-3 and J is TRBJ1-1; TRBD1 might be the D (5 bases). Germline V gene data show CDR1 as LGHNA and CDR2 as YSLEER. V shed 1 base and J shed 1 base, with 10 bases lying between them. The CDR3 has 15 residues. The CDR3 is CASSQVSTGNTEAFF. The CDR3 coding sequence is TGCGCCAGCAGCCAAGTGTCTACAGGGAACACTGAAGCTTTCTTT.

The rearrangement joins TRBV30 to TRBJ1-6; D uncertain. CDR3 length: 14 residues. Trimming removed 2 bases at V and 5 bases at J, with 10 bases between. Germline CDR1 reads GTSNPN; CDR2 reads SVGIG (reference sequence). CDR3 nucleotides: TGTGCCTGGAGTCCGACACCGGATAATTCACCCCTCCACTTT. Protein product: CAWSPTPDNSPLHF.

This clonotype came up a few times. The V call is TRBV27, the J call TRBJ2-5; D tentatively fits TRBD1 or TRBD2 (5 bases each). The CDR3 totals 14 residues. Trimming cost V 6 bases and J 7 bases, with 18 bases left between them. Per the germline V gene, CDR1 is MNHEY and CDR2 is SMNVEV (reference sequence). This chain's CDR3 is CASRVGVLGGTQYF. As DNA, the CDR3 is TGTGCCAGCAGAGTTGGGGTCCTTGGGGGGACCCAGTACTTC.

This clonotype was counted between two and nine times. Here the CDR3 reads CSARGTGRNYGYTF. The CDR3 DNA sequence: TGCAGTGCTAGAGGGACAGGCCGGAACTATGGCTACACCTTC. The chain recombines TRBV20-1 with TRBJ1-2, with 7 bases aligning to TRBD1. V lost 1 base to trimming and J lost 2 bases; unmatched junction nucleotides: 4. The length of the CDR3 is 14 residues. Germline V gives CDR1 DFQATT, CDR2 SNEGSKA (reference sequence).

The table lists this clonotype with a count of one. The chain links TRBV7-6 to TRBJ1-1, with TRBD1 matching over 11 bases. CDR1 and CDR2 from the germline V gene are SGHVS and FNYEAQ. The CDR3 sequence is 15 residues long. V lost 1 base to trimming and J lost 4 bases; unmatched junction nucleotides: 2. The CDR3 region is CASSLVGTGGTEAFF. As DNA, the CDR3 is TGTGCCAGCAGCTTAGTCGGGACAGGGGGCACTGAAGCTTTCTTT.

The chain recombines TRBV28 with TRBJ1-1; D not certain. Looked up from germline, CDR1 is MDHEN and CDR2 is SYDVKM. This CDR3 is 12 amino acids long. The germline V and J ends were trimmed by 8 bases and 1 base, with 8 bases remaining between them. CDR3 residues: CASQQKNTEAFF. Written as DNA, the CDR3 is TGTGCCAGCCAGCAGAAGAACACTGAAGCTTTCTTT.

The chain is built from TRBV7-8 and TRBJ2-7; D gene unclear. There are 12 residues in the CDR3. Trimming removed 2 bases at V and 2 bases at J, with 4 bases between. Germline CDR1 reads SGHVS; CDR2 reads FQNEAQ. CDR3 amino acids: CASSLSAYEQYF. The CDR3, as DNA: TGTGCCAGCAGCTTATCTGCCTACGAGCAGTACTTC.

This clonotype was counted at least ten times. The CDR3, as DNA: TGTGCCAGCAGCCCCCGGGACAGGCCCGGGGAGCTGTTTTTT. Translating gives CASSPRDRPGELFF. The chain joins TRBV7-8 to TRBJ2-2, with 8 bases aligning to TRBD1. V lost 5 bases and J lost 6; bases outside the gene matches: 5. CDR1 is SGHVS and CDR2 is FQNEAQ in the germline V gene. CDR3 length equals 14 residues.

In nucleotides, the CDR3 is TGTGCCAGCAGTTTCTCCGGGACAACTGAAGCTTTCTTT. This translates into CASSFSGTTEAFF. The J gene is TRBJ1-1, the V gene TRBV12-3 or TRBV12-4; TRBD1 might be the D (6 bases). CDR3 size: 13 residues. The V end lost 3 bases, the J end lost 5 bases, and 10 bases lay between the germline ends.

This rearrangement joins TRBV20-1 to TRBJ2-3; 12 nucleotides match TRBD2. CDR3 length equals 14 residues. Germline V CDR1 and CDR2: DFQATT, SNEGSKA (reference sequence). V lost 7 bases to trimming and J lost 2 bases; unmatched junction nucleotides: 4. CDR3 coding DNA: TGCAGTGTACTAGCGGGGGGCTTCACAGATACGCAGTATTTT. This gives the protein CSVLAGGFTDTQYF.

This clonotype has only a few counts. This chain uses TRBV7-9 with TRBJ2-7; D is undetermined. Trimming cost V 1 base and J 8 bases, with 9 bases left between them. Germline V CDR1 and CDR2: SEHNR, FQNEAQ (reference sequence). The CDR3 length is 12 residues. The CDR3 here is CASSLVVAKQYF. CDR3 coding DNA: TGTGCCAGCAGCTTAGTAGTGGCCAAGCAGTACTTC.

This chain joins TRBV30 and TRBJ2-7; D unclear. The CDR3 is 11 amino acids. Germline V gene data show CDR1 as GTSNPN and CDR2 as SVGIG (reference sequence). Trimming pared 1 base from V and 1 base from J, leaving 2 bases between. The CDR3 spells CAWSASYEQYF. Here the CDR3 DNA reads TGTGCCTGGAGTGCTTCCTACGAGCAGTACTTC.

CDR3: CAIWSGGTDLLEQYF. The DNA of the CDR3 is TGTGCCATCTGGTCAGGGGGCACCGATCTCCTCGAGCAGTACTTC. The chain employs TRBV10-3 and TRBJ2-7; TRBD1 matches 8 bases. The CDR3 consists of 15 residues. V lost 8 bases, J lost 6 bases, and 15 bases stayed unmatched. Per the germline V gene, CDR1 is ENHRY and CDR2 is SYGVKD.

V and J are TRBV5-1 and TRBJ2-1, with D maybe TRBD2 (6 bases). In germline, CDR1 is SGHRS, CDR2 YFSETQ. V shed 7 bases and J shed 8 bases, with 19 bases lying between them. There are 14 residues in the CDR3. The CDR3 nucleotides are TGCGCCAGCCGGGGCGGAGTCGGGGGAGATGAGCAGTTCTTC. This encodes CASRGGVGGDEQFF.

The gene calls are TRBV2 and TRBJ2-5; the match to TRBD2 covers 9 bases. CDR1 is SNHLY and CDR2 is FYNNEI in the germline V gene. V lost 3 bases to trimming and J lost 3 bases; unmatched junction nucleotides: 5. This CDR3 is built from 15 residues. The CDR3 loop is CASSEEAGGKETQYF. CDR3 DNA sequence: TGTGCCAGCAGTGAGGAAGCGGGAGGCAAAGAGACCCAGTACTTC.

This clonotype showed up many times. This chain links TRBV6-2 or TRBV6-3 with TRBJ2-1; 9 bases agree with TRBD2. V trimming: 4 bases; J trimming: 4 bases; junction bases outside the gene matches: 8. The CDR3 contains 16 residues. Looked up from germline, CDR1 is MNHEY and CDR2 is SVGEGT. CDR3 nucleotides: TGTGCCAGCAGTTCCGAGCGTAGCGGGAGATACAATGAGCAGTTCTTC. It specifies CASSSERSGRYNEQFF.

The table lists this clonotype with a few counts. This chain joins TRBV5-1 and TRBJ2-5, with 8 bases identical to TRBD1. The CDR3 has 14 residues. Germline V gives CDR1 SGHRS, CDR2 YFSETQ. V lost 4 bases to trimming and J lost 3 bases; unmatched junction nucleotides: 5. CDR3 bases: TGCGCCAGCAGCCTGACAGGGGCGGAAGAGACCCAGTACTTC. It yields the protein CASSLTGAEETQYF.

The chain links TRBV29-1 to TRBJ2-7, with D uncertain. This CDR3 is 12 amino acids long. CDR1 and CDR2 (germline): SQVTM, ANQGSEA. V shed 4 bases and J shed 2 bases, with 9 bases lying between them. CDR3 nucleotides: TGCAGCGTTGTATCCGGGCCCTACGAGCAGTACTTC. Translation: CSVVSGPYEQYF.

The V and J genes are TRBV18 and TRBJ2-5; D unresolved. Trimming stripped 3 bases from V and 2 bases from J, with 10 bases between. The CDR3 has 14 residues. Germline loops: CDR1 KGHSH, CDR2 LQKENI. The CDR3 DNA sequence: TGTGCCAGCTCACCCCAGGCCTGGCAAGAGACCCAGTACTTC. Its translation: CASSPQAWQETQYF.

This clonotype was picked up many times. V gene TRBV29-1 combines with J gene TRBJ2-7, with D uncertain. Germline V gene lookup returns CDR1 SQVTM and CDR2 ANQGSEA. Trimming pared 5 bases from V and 0 bases from J, leaving 8 bases between. The CDR3 contains 12 residues. The CDR3 is CSVRASSYEQYF. The CDR3 coding sequence is TGCAGCGTTAGGGCGAGCTCCTACGAGCAGTACTTC.

The sample holds a few counts of this clonotype. This chain connects TRBV4-2 to TRBJ2-3; D call uncertain. The germline V gene encodes CDR1 LGHNA and CDR2 YNFKEQ. The CDR3 has 14 residues. V gave up 4 bases and J gave up 2 bases, with 10 bases separating them. The CDR3 spells CASSRSKSTDTQYF. In nucleotides, the CDR3 is TGTGCCAGCAGCCGATCCAAGTCCACAGATACGCAGTATTTT.

The rearrangement links TRBV5-1 to TRBJ1-2; 11 bases align to TRBD1. V dropped 0 bases and J dropped 7; count of bases not matched to a gene: 8. Germline values: CDR1 SGHRS, CDR2 YFSETQ. CDR3 size: 16 residues. The CDR3 is CASSLGQGQGGFGYTF. CDR3 coding DNA: TGCGCCAGCAGCTTGGGCCAGGGACAGGGGGGTTTTGGCTACACCTTC.

This clonotype was counted a few times. V is TRBV28 and J is TRBJ2-3; 12 bases align to TRBD2. Per germline, CDR1 MDHEN and CDR2 SYDVKM. The J segment lost 14 bases and the V segment lost 5 bases, leaving 8 bases of the junction unmatched. This CDR3 is built from 13 residues. CDR3 DNA sequence: TGTGCCAGCAGTCCCGGACTAGCGGGAATCGGGTATTTT. It translates to CASSPGLAGIGYF.

The gene calls are TRBV11-2 and TRBJ2-1; TRBD2 aligns across 16 bases. V gave up 3 bases and J gave up 5 bases; unmatched junction bases: 4. There are 17 residues in the CDR3. Germline CDR1 and CDR2: SGHAT and FQNNGV. CDR3 amino acids: CASSFGTSGRANNEQFF. CDR3 in DNA: TGTGCCAGCAGCTTTGGGACTAGCGGGAGGGCCAACAATGAGCAGTTCTTC.